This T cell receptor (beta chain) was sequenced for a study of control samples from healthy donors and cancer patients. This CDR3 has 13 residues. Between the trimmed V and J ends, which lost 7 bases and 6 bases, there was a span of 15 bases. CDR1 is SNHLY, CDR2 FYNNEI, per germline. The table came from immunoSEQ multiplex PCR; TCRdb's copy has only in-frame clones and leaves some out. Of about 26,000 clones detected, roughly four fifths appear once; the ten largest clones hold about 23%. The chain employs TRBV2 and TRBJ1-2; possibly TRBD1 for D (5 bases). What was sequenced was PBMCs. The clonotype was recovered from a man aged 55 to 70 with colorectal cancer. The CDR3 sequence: CASTESGTNGYTF. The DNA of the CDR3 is TGTGCCAGCACCGAATCGGGGACCAATGGCTACACCTTC. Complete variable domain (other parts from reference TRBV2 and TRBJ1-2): EPEVTQTPSHQVTQMGQEVILRCVPISNHLYFYWYRQILGQKVEFLVSFYNNEISEKSEIFDDQFSVERPDGSNFTLKIRSTKLEDSAMYFCASTESGTNGYTFGSGTRLTVV.